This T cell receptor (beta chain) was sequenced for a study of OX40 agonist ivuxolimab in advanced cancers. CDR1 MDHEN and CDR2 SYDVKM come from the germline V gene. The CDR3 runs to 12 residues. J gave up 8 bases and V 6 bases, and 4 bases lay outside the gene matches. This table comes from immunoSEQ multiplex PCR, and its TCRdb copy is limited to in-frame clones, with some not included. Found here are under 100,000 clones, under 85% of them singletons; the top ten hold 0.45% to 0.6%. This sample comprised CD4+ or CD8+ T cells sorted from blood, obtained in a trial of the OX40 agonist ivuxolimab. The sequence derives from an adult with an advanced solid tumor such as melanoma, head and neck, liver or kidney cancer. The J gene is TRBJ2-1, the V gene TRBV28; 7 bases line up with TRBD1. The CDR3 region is CASRPDRDEQFF. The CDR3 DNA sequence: TGTGCCAGCAGACCCGACAGGGATGAGCAGTTCTTC.